The rows below give T cell receptor beta chains drawn from one sample of a study of T cell responses to AZD1222 COVID-19 vaccine. The table came from immunoSEQ multiplex PCR; TCRdb's copy has only in-frame clones and leaves some out. Among some 150,000 clones listed, about 91% were seen once. Sample: peripheral blood, taken 28 days after the second AZD1222 dose. These receptors came from an adult who received the AZD1222 COVID-19 vaccine. Each CDR3 is given without its conserved first and last residue.

cdr3_length,v_call,cdr3_aa
11,TRBV7-9,ASRVTSNTEAF
12,TRBV5-1,ASSRTVGERELF
13,TRBV7-6,ASSFITSGRDTQY
13,TRBV28,ASSGTSLGGDEQF
12,TRBV28,ATLVTGEVGGYT
12,TRBV10-3,AIGRTSGDYEQY
14,TRBV5-6,ASSPLTSGLADTQY
13,TRBV28,ASSSNSIAKNIQY
9,TRBV19,ASSMGYEQY
14,TRBV5-1,ASSPQPGTSWETQY
11,TRBV11-2,ASSLERGTTLH
13,TRBV9,ASSTEGRANTEAF
12,TRBV9,ASSPGVSNQPQH
13,TRBV4-1,ASSPRPYMNTEAF
11,TRBV28,ASLRQGGRGYT
12,TRBV9,ASSVTSEGGEQY
11,TRBV28,ASSRTGGDGYT
13,TRBV7-9,ASSRLAGGRDTQY
13,TRBV7-9,ASSYLAGGTGEQY
13,TRBV7-3,ASSTTRFPGGEQF
10,TRBV6-2/TRBV6-3,ASSYPQAGYT
14,TRBV4-2,ASSQAGASGFYEQY
10,TRBV3-1/TRBV3-2,ASSQVRNEQY
14,TRBV7-2,ASSLESGRGFDEQY
15,TRBV27,ASRSQIPLPYYNEQF
12,TRBV4-1,ASSLSGEADTQY
15,TRBV5-1,ASSLVSAGSSGNTIY
13,TRBV9,ASSGRALSGNTIY
12,TRBV6-5,ASSLRGDNYGYT
12,TRBV7-6,ASSLGLLNTEAF
16,TRBV5-1,ASSLGVVRDRRRGGYT
13,TRBV28,ASRPPGQGIEKLF
15,TRBV20-1,SASNELGGSGRVIQY
11,TRBV7-3,ASSLLAEETQY
13,TRBV30,AWSVPTSSGNTIY
14,TRBV7-9,ASSRSGGSLNYGYT
13,TRBV5-1,ASSLTGTSKEKLF
14,TRBV28,ASSFRTGGFNSPLH
13,TRBV4-1,ASSPQITAPYGYT